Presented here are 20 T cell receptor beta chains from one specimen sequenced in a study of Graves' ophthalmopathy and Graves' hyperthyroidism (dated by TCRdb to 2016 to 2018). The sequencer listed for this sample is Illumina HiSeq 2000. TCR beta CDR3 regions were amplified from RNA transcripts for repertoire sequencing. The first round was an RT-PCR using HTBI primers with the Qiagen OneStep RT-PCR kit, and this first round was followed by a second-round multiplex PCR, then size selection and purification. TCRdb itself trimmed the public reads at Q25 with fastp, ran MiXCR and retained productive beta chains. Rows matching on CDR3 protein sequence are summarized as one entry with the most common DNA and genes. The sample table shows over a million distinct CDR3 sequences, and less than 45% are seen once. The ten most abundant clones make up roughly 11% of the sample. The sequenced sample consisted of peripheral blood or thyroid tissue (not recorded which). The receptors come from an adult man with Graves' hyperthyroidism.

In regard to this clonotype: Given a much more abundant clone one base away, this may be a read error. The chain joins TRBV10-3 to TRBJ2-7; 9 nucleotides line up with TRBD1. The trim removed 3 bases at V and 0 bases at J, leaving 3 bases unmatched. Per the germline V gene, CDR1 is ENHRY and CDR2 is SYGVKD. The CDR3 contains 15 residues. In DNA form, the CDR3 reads TGTGCCATCAGTGACCCGGGACAGGGCTCCTACGAGCAGTACTTC. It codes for CAISDPGQGSYEQYF.

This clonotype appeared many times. The CDR3 region has the DNA TGCAGCGTTTTCGGGCAGGGGACGTCCTACGAGCAGTACTTC. This translates into CSVFGQGTSYEQYF. This chain links TRBV29-1 with TRBJ2-7, with TRBD1 as a possible D gene (6 bases). The CDR3 loop spans 14 amino acids. V shed 5 bases and J shed 1 base, with 15 bases lying between them. Germline V gene lookup returns CDR1 SQVTM and CDR2 ANQGSEA.

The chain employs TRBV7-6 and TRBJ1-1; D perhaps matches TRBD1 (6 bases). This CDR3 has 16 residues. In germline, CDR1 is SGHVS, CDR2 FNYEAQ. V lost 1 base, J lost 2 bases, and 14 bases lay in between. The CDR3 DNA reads TGTGCCAGCAGCTTAGAGCCAGGGGCGGGAAACACTGAAGCTTTCTTT. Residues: CASSLEPGAGNTEAFF.

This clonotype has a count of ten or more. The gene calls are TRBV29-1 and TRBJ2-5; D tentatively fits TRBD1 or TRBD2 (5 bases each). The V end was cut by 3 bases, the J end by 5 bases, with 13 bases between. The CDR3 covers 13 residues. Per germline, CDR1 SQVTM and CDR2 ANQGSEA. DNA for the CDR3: TGCAGCGTTGAGAGGGGCGTACGGGAGACCCAGTACTTC. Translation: CSVERGVRETQYF. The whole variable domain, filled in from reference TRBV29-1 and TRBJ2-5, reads SAVISQKPSRDICQRGTSLTIQCQVDSQVTMMFWYRQQPGQSLTLIATANQGSEATYESGFVIDKFPISRPNLTFSTLTVSNMSPEDSSIYLCSVERGVRETQYFGPGTRLLVL.

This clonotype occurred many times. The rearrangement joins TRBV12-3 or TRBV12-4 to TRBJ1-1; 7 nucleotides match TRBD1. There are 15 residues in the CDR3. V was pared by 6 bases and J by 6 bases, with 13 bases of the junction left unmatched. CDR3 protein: CASSLQGTSVAEAFF. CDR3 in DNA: TGTGCCAGCAGCTTACAGGGGACAAGTGTAGCTGAAGCTTTCTTT.

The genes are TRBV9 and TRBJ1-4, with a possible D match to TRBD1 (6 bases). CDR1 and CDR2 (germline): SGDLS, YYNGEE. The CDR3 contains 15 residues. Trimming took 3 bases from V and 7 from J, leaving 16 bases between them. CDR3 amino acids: CASSEDGGVIEKLFF. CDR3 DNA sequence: TGTGCCAGCAGCGAAGACGGGGGCGTTATTGAAAAACTGTTTTTT.

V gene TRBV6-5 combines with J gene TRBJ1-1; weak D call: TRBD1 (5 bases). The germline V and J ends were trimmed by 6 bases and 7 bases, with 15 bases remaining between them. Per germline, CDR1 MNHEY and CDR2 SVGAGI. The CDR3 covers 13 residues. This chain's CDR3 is CASRPGRAFEAFF. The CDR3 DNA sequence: TGTGCCAGCAGGCCGGGACGAGCTTTTGAAGCTTTCTTT.

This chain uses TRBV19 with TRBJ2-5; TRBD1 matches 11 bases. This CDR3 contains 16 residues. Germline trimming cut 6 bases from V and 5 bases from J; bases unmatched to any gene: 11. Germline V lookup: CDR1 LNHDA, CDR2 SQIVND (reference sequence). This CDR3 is CASRSLGDRGTETQYF. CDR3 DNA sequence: TGTGCCAGTAGATCCCTCGGGGACAGGGGGACGGAGACCCAGTACTTC. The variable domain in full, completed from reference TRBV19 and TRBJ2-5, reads DGGITQSPKYLFRKEGQNVTLSCEQNLNHDAMYWYRQDPGQGLRLIYYSQIVNDFQKGDIAEGYSVSREKKESFPLTVTSAQKNPTAFYLCASRSLGDRGTETQYFGPGTRLLVL.

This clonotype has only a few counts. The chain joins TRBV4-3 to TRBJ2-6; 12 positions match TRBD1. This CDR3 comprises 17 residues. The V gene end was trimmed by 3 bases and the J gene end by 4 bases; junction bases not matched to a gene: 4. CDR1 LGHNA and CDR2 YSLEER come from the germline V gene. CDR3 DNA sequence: TGCGCCAGCAGCCAGGGGACAGGGGGCTCCGGGGCCAACGTCCTGACTTTC. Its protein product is CASSQGTGGSGANVLTF.

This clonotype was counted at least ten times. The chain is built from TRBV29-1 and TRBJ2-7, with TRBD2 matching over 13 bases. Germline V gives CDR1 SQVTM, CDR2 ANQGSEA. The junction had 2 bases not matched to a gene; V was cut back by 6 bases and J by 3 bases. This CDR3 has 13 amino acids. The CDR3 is CSVRTSGSYEQYF. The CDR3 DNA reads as TGCAGCGTCCGGACTAGCGGGAGCTACGAGCAGTACTTC.

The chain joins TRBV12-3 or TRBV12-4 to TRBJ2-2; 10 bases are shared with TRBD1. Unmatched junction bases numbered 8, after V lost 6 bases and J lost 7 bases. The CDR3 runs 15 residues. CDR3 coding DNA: TGTGCCAGCAGCAAAGGACAGGGGGTTAACGGGGAGCTGTTTTTT. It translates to CASSKGQGVNGELFF.

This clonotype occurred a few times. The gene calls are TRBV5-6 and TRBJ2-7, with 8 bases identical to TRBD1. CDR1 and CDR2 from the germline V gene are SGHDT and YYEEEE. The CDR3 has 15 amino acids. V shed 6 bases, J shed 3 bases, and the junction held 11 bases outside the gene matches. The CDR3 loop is CASTTATQGGYEQYF. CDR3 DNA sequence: TGTGCCAGCACCACTGCGACACAGGGGGGCTACGAGCAGTACTTC.

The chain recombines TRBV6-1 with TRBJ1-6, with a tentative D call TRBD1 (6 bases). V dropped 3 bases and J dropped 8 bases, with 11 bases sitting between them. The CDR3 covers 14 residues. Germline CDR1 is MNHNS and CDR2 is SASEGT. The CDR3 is CASSEYRADSPLHF. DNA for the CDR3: TGTGCCAGCAGTGAGTACAGGGCGGATTCACCCCTCCACTTT.

The CDR3: CSAWVAGYQPQHF. The CDR3 DNA follows: TGCAGTGCTTGGGTGGCAGGCTATCAGCCCCAGCATTTT. The rearrangement joins TRBV20-1 to TRBJ1-5; D ambiguous. Germline lookup yields CDR1 DFQATT and CDR2 SNEGSKA (reference sequence). The V end was cut by 5 bases, the J end by 5 bases, with 13 bases between. CDR3 length: 13 amino acids.

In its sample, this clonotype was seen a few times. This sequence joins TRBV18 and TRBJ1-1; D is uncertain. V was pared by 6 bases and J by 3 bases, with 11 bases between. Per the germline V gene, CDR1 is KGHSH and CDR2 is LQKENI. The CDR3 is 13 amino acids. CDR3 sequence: CASSGFGDTEAFF. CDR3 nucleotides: TGTGCCAGCTCCGGTTTCGGGGACACTGAAGCTTTCTTT.

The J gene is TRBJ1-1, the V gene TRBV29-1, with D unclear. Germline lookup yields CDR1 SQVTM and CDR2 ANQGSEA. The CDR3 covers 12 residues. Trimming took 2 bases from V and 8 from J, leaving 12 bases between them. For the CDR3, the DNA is TGCAGCGTTGAAAGGGCGGGAACAGAAGCTTTCTTT. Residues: CSVERAGTEAFF.

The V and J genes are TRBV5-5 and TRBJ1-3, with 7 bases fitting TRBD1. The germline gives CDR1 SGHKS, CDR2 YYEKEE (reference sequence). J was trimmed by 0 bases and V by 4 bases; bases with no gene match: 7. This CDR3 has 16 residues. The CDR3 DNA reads TGTGCCAGCAGCCCAGACAGGGCCTACTCTGGAAACACCATATATTTT. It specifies CASSPDRAYSGNTIYF.

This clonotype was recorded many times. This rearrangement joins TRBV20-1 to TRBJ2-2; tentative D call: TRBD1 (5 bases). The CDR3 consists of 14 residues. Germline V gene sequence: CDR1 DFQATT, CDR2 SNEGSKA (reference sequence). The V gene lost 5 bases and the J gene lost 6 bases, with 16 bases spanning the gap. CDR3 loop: CSASAGAGPGELFF. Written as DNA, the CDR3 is TGCAGTGCTTCCGCTGGGGCCGGACCCGGGGAGCTGTTTTTT.

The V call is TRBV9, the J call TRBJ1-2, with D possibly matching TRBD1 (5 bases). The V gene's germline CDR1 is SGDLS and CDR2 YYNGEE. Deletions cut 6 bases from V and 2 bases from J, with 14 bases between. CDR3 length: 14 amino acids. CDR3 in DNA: TGTGCCAGCACCCTCAGGGTACACAACTATGGCTACACCTTC. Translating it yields CASTLRVHNYGYTF. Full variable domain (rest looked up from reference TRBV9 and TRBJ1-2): DSGVTQTPKHLITATGQRVTLRCSPRSGDLSVYWYQQSLDQGLQFLIQYYNGEERAKGNILERFSAQQFPDLHSELNLSSLELGDSALYFCASTLRVHNYGYTFGSGTRLTVV.

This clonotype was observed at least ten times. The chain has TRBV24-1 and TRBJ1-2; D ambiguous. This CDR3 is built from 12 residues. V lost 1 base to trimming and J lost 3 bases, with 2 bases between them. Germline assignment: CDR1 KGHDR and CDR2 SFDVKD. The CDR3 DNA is TGTGCCACCAGTGATTTTGACTATGGCTACACCTTC. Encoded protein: CATSDFDYGYTF.